This T cell receptor (beta chain) appears in the sequencing data of a study of blood T cell repertoires in COVID-19. About the research overall: Samples of COVID-19 (acute and convalescent) were obtained from the United States, Italy and Spain.

Which cohort a participant joined came from the clinical history participants gave. Libraries were prepared by immunoSEQ multiplex PCR; TCRdb keeps only in-frame clonotypes and omits some of them. The top ten clones hold 3.9% of a sample with some 290,000 clones, 90% to 95% of them seen once. What was sequenced was PBMCs or T cells enriched from blood (not recorded which). This clonotype originated in a woman under 40 who had been exposed to COVID-19.

CDR3 sequence reads: CASSLSATNEKLFF. CDR3 sequence (DNA): TGTGCCAGCAGCCTCAGTGCAACTAATGAAAAACTGTTTTTT. This chain uses TRBV6-5 with TRBJ1-4, with no clear D. Trimming pared 6 bases from V and 0 bases from J, leaving 8 bases between. The CDR3 runs 14 residues. The germline CDR1 and CDR2 sequences are MNHEY and SVGAGI.